This T cell receptor beta chain comes out of a study of blood T cell repertoires in COVID-19. The V end was cut by 7 bases, the J end by 8 bases, with 14 bases between. This CDR3 is 12 amino acids long. Measured with immunoSEQ multiplex PCR; TCRdb has only the in-frame clones, and not every one. The sample yields about 240,000 clones, more than 85% seen once. Cohort 3 donors were reported recovered after two negative PCRs, clearance, or symptom resolution. J is TRBJ1-2 and V is TRBV12-3 or TRBV12-4; no clear D gene. The source of this sequence is a woman aged 25 to 39 who had recovered from COVID-19. The specimen was PBMCs or T cells enriched from blood (not recorded which). CDR3 residues: CASTSREVGYTF. The CDR3 DNA follows: TGTGCCAGCACCTCGAGGGAAGTGGGCTACACCTTC.